The T cell receptor beta chain described here comes from a study of response to subunit inactivated influenza vaccine. Study-wide results and caveats: New T cells are recruited in small numbers by each seasonal influenza vaccination, according to the authors' suggestion.

The V end lost 3 bases, the J end lost 4 bases, and 12 bases lay between the germline ends. Germline values: CDR1 SGHDT, CDR2 YYEEEE. This CDR3 region has 14 residues. This clonotype has a handful of counts. Its antigen is still unknown. TCRdb ran MiXCR on the RT-PCR reads and lists one entry per CDR3 protein. This table has fewer than 600,000 distinct CDR3 sequences, around 7.9% appearing once. The clonotype originates from a man aged 50 to 75 who received an inactivated influenza vaccine. This specimen consisted of PBMCs from blood, obtained roughly 24 months after vaccination. The genes are TRBV5-6 and TRBJ2-3; no reliable D call. CDR3 amino acids: CASSSKGGADTQYF. The CDR3 bases are TGTGCCAGCAGCTCTAAAGGCGGAGCAGATACGCAGTATTTT.